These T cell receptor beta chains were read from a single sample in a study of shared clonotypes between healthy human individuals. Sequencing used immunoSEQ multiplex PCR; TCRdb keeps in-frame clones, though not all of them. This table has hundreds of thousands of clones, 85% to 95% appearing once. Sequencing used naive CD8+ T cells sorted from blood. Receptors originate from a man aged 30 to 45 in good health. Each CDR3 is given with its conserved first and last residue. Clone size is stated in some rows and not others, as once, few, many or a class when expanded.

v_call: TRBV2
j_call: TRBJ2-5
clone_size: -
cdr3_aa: CASGGVAEETQYF

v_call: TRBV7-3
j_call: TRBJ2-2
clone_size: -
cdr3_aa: CASSLGSDTGELFF

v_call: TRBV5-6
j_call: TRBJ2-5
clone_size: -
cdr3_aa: CASSLQETQYF

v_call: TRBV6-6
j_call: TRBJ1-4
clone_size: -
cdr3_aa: CASRLDRAGEKLFF

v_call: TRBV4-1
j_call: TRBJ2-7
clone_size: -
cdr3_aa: CASSQDDLGSYEQYF

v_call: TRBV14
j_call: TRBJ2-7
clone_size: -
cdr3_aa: CASSQEGLAYEQYF

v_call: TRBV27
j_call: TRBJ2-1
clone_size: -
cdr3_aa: CASSPSLAGAYNEQFF

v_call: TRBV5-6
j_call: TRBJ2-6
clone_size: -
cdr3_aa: CASRIQGGRTRANVLTF

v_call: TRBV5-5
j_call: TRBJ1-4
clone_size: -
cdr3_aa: CASSLADMGVNEKLFF

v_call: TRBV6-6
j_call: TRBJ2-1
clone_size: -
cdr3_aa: CASSSLLAGEQFF

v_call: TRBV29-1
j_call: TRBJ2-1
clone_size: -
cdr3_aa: CSVVRENYNEQFF

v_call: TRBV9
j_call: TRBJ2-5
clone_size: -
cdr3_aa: CASSPYGGQETQYF

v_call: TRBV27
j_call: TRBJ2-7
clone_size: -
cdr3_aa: CASSFSHPGTGSYEQYF

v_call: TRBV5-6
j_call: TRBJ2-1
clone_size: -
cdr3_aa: CASSLIISGRLGNEQFF

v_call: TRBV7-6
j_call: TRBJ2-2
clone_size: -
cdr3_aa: CASSLGLAGVSGELFF

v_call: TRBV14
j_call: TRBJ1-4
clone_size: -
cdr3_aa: CASSQARRDPEKLFF

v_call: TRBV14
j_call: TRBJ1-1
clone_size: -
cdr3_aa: CASRNTGQGNTEAFF

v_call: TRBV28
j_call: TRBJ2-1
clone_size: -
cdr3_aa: CASKRQAYNEQFF

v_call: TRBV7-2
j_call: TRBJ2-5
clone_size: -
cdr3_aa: CASGRGTQYF

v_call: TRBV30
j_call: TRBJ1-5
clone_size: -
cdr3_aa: CAWSVGGMGNQPQHF

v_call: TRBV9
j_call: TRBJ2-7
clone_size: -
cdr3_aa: CASTHGGNEQYF

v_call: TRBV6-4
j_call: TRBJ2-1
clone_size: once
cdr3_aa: CASSGDTGNEQFF

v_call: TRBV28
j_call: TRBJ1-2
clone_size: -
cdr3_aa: CASSPEGNMANYGYTF

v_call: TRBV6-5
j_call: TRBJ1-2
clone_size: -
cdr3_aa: CASSDSQGGLGGYTF

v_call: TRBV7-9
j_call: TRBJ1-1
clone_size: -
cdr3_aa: CASSLGGTGPSSTEAFF

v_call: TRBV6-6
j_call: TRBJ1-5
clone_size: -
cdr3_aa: CASSYHGGGNQPQHF

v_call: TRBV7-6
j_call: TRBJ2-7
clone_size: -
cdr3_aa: CASSLAGGTYEQYF

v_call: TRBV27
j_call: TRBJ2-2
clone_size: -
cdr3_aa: CASKKQGAPTGELFF

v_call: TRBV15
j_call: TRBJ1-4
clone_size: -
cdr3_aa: CATSSKGRGPFATNEKLFF

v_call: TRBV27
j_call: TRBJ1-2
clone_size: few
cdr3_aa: CASSPRMYYGYTF

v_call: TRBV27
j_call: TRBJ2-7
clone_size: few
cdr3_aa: CASSLKTSGRSDEQYF

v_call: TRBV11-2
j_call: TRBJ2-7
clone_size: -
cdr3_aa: CASSLDSIGLAGDEQYF

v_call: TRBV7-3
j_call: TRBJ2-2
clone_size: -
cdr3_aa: CASSSPTSGRASSTGELFF

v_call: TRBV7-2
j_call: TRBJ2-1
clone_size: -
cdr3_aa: CASSPDRASYNEQFF

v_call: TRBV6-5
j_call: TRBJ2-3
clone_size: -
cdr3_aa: CASSYGPDTQYF

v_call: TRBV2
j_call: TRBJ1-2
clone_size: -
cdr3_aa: CASSAGRQMHGYTF

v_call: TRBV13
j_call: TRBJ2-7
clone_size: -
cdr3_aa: CASSPGQRYEQYF

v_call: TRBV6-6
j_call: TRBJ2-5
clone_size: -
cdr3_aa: CASNTGLETQYF

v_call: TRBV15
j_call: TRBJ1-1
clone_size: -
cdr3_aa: CATSRETEGTEAFF

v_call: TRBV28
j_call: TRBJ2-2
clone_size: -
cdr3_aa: CASSPGTSGRSAGFTGELFF

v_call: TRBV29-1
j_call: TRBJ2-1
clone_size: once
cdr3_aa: CSGFLAGVNNEQFF

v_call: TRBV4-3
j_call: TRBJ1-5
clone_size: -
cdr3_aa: CASSQDPGDSNQPQHF

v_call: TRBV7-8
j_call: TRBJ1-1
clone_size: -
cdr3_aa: CASSSPTLLQGPHVWAFF

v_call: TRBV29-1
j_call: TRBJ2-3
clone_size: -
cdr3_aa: CSAVEIGVTQYF

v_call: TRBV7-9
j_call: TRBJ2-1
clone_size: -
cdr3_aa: CASSLDGRREQFF

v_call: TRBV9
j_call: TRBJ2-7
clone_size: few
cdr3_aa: CASSVGQGTYEQYF

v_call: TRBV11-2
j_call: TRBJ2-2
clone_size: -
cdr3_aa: CASSLRRQSLFF

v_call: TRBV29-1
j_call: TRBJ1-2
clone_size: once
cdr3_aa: CSLYLGTDDGYTF

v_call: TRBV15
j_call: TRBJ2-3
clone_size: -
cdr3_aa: CATSRDLGRGYGDTQYF

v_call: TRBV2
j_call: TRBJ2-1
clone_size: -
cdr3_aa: CASRGGQGFYDEQFF

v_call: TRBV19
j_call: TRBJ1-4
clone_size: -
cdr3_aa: CASSTPGEPEEKLFF

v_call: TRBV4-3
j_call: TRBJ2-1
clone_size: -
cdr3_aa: CASSQDTVARVNEQFF

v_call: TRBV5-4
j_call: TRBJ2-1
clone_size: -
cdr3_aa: CASSWVAGGWDNEQFF

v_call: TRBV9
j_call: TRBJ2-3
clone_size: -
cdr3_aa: CASSPPLAGVDTQYF

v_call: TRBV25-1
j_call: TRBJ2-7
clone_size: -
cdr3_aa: CAGSELAQELIYEQYF

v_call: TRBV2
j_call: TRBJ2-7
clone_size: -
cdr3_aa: CASSDSGEQYF

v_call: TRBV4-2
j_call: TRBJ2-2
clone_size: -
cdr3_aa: CASSRLAGGGKGGELFF

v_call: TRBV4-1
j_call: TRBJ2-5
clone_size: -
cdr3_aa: CASSLLTSGRETQYF